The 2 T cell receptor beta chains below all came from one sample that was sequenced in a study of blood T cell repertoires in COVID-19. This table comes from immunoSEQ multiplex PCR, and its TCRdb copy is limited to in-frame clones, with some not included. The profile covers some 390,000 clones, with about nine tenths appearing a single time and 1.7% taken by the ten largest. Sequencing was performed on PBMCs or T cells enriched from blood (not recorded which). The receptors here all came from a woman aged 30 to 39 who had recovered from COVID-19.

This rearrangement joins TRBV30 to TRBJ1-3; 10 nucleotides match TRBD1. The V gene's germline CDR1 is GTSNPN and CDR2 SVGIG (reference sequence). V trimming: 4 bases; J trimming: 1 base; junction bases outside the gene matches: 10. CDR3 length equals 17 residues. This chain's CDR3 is CAWKDRGALSSGNTIYF. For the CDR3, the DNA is TGTGCCTGGAAGGACAGGGGGGCACTTTCTTCTGGAAACACCATATATTTT.

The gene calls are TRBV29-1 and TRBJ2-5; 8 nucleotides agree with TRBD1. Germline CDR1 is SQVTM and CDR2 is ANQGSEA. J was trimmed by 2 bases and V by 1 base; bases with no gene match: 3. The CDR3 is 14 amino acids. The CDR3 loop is CSVEGTGSQETQYF. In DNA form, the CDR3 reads TGCAGCGTTGAAGGGACAGGGTCACAAGAGACCCAGTACTTC. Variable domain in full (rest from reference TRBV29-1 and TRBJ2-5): SAVISQKPSRDICQRGTSLTIQCQVDSQVTMMFWYRQQPGQSLTLIATANQGSEATYESGFVIDKFPISRPNLTFSTLTVSNMSPEDSSIYLCSVEGTGSQETQYFGPGTRLLVL.